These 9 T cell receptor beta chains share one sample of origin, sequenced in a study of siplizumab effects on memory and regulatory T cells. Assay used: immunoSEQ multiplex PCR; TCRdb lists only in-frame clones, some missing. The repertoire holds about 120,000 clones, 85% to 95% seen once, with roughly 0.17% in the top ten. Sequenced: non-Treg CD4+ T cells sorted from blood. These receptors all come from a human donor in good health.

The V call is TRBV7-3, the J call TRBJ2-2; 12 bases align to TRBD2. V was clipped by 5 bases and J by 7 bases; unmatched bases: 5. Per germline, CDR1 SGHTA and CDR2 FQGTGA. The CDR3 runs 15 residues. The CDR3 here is CASSPSGGAVGELFF. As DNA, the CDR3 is TGTGCCAGCAGCCCTAGCGGGGGGGCTGTCGGGGAGCTGTTTTTT.

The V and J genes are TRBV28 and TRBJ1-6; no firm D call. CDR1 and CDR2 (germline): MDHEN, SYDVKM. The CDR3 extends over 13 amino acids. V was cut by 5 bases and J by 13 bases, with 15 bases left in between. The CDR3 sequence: CASSTGTSAPLHF. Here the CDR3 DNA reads TGTGCCAGCAGTACGGGCACCTCGGCGCCCCTCCACTTT.

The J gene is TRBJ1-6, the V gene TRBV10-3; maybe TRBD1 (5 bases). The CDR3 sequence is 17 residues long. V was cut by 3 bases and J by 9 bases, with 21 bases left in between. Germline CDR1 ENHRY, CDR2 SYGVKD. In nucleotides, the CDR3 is TGTGCCATCAGTGATAGTTCGGCGCCAGGGTATGCTTCACCCCTCCACTTT. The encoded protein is CAISDSSAPGYASPLHF.

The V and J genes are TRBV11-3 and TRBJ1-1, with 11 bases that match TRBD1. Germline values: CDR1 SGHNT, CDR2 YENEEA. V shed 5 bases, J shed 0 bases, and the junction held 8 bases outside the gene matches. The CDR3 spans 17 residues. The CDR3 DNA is TGTGCCAGCAGCCTCGGGACAGGGGGAGGGTTGAACACTGAAGCTTTCTTT. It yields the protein CASSLGTGGGLNTEAFF.

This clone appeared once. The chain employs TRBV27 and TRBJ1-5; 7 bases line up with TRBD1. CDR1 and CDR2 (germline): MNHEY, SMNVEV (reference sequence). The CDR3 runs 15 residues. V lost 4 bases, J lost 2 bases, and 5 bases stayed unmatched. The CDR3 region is CASSSQGTGNQPQHF. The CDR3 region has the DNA TGTGCCAGCAGTTCCCAAGGGACAGGCAATCAGCCCCAGCATTTT.

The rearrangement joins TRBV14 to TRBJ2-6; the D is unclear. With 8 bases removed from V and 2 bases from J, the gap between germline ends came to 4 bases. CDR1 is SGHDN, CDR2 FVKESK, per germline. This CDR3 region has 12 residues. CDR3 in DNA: TGTGCCAGCGTCGCTGGGGCCAACGTCCTGACTTTC. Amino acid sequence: CASVAGANVLTF. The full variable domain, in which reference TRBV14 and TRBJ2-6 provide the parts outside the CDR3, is EAGVTQFPSHSVIEKGQTVTLRCDPISGHDNLYWYRRVMGKEIKFLLHFVKESKQDESGMPNNRFLAERTGGTYSTLKVQPAELEDSGVYFCASVAGANVLTFGAGSRLTVL.

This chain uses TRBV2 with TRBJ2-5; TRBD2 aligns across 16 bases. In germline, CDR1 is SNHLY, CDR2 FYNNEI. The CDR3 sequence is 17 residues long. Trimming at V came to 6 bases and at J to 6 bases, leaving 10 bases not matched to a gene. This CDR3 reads CASSPGTSGGAGKTQYF. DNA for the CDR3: TGTGCCAGCAGCCCCGGGACTAGCGGGGGGGCAGGAAAGACCCAGTACTTC.

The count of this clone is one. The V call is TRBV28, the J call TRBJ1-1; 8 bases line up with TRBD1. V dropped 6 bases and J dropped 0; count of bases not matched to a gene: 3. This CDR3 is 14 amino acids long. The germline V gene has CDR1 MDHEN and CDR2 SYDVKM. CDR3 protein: CASRKDRVNTEAFF. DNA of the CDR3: TGTGCCAGCAGAAAGGACAGGGTGAACACTGAAGCTTTCTTT. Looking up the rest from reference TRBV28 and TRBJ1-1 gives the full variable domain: DVKVTQSSRYLVKRTGEKVFLECVQDMDHENMFWYRQDPGLGLRLIYFSYDVKMKEKGDIPEGYSVSREKKERFSLILESASTNQTSMYLCASRKDRVNTEAFFGQGTRLTVV.

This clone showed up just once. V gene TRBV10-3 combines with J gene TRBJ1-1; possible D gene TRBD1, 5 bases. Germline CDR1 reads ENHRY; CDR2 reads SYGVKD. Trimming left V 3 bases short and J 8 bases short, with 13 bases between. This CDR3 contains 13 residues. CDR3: CAISDGGGGEAFF. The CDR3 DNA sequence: TGTGCCATCAGTGATGGGGGGGGAGGGGAAGCTTTCTTT.